This T cell receptor (beta chain) was captured by sequencing in a study of PD-L1 blockade in urothelial cancer. About the research overall: The year 2014 saw patients start atezolizumab, 1,200 mg intravenously every 3 weeks. After treatment start, blood was analyzed at 3 weeks (second dose) and at 6 weeks. Blood gave a median approximately 150,000 T cells.

Regarding the study as a whole: Patients who had durable benefit saw their tumor-associated blood clones expand more at 3 weeks.

Method: immunoSEQ multiplex PCR; TCRdb's copy keeps in-frame clones and lacks some. This sample has about 49,000 clones; about four fifths occur once, and the top ten carry about 9.4%. Time point in this sample: pretreatment peripheral blood. A remark on this clone: Its cognate antigen is unknown.

The specimen was PBMCs, collected around atezolizumab (anti-PD-L1) treatment. The receptor was isolated from a man between 65 and 85 years old with urothelial cancer.

This chain's CDR3 is CASSLNRLSYEQYF. The CDR3, as DNA: TGTGCCAGCAGCTTAAACAGGCTTTCCTACGAGCAGTACTTC. The chain carries TRBV11-2 and TRBJ2-7, with D perhaps TRBD1 (5 bases). The V and J ends lost 2 bases and 1 base respectively, with 9 bases between them. The CDR3 length is 14 residues. Looked up from germline, CDR1 is SGHAT and CDR2 is FQNNGV. The full variable domain, in which reference TRBV11-2 and TRBJ2-7 provide the parts outside the CDR3, is EAGVAQSPRYKIIEKRQSVAFWCNPISGHATLYWYQQILGQGPKLLIQFQNNGVVDDSQLPKDRFSAERLKGVDSTLKIQPAKLEDSAVYLCASSLNRLSYEQYFGPGTRLTVT.